This is a list of T cell receptor beta chains from one sample in a study of blood T cell repertoires in COVID-19. Data came from immunoSEQ multiplex PCR; TCRdb stores just in-frame clones and leaves some out. The repertoire holds 150,000 to 200,000 clones, with roughly 77% as singletons. Sequencing was done on a sample of PBMCs or T cells enriched from blood (not recorded which). These receptor sequences come from a woman aged 50 to 60 with acute COVID-19. Each CDR3 is given with its conserved first and last residue. For some rows the clone size is stated as once, few or many, or as a class when expanded; others skip it.

v_call: TRBV7-2; clone_size: NA; j_call: TRBJ2-6; cdr3_aa: CASSLAGGGANVLTF
v_call: TRBV12-3/TRBV12-4; clone_size: NA; j_call: TRBJ1-5; cdr3_aa: CASSLGQNQPQHF
v_call: TRBV10-1; clone_size: NA; j_call: TRBJ2-2; cdr3_aa: CASSESGGRSTGELFF
v_call: TRBV2; clone_size: NA; j_call: TRBJ2-2; cdr3_aa: CASRAGQGQPRGNTGELFF
v_call: TRBV6-1; clone_size: NA; j_call: TRBJ1-5; cdr3_aa: CASSEKAGAYSNQPQHF
v_call: TRBV19; clone_size: NA; j_call: TRBJ1-3; cdr3_aa: CASSRFGTGTGNTIYF
v_call: TRBV18; clone_size: NA; j_call: TRBJ1-4; cdr3_aa: CASSPVNTDRNEKLFF
v_call: TRBV6-5; clone_size: NA; j_call: TRBJ1-6; cdr3_aa: CASSYLLSYNSPLHF
v_call: TRBV19; clone_size: NA; j_call: TRBJ1-1; cdr3_aa: CASSTDGRVNTEAFF
v_call: TRBV18; clone_size: NA; j_call: TRBJ2-5; cdr3_aa: CASSPPRAVETQYF
v_call: TRBV18; clone_size: once; j_call: TRBJ2-3; cdr3_aa: CASSPPGALSSGSTDTQYF
v_call: TRBV3-1/TRBV3-2; clone_size: NA; j_call: TRBJ2-1; cdr3_aa: CASSLTANEQFF
v_call: TRBV7-6; clone_size: NA; j_call: TRBJ1-2; cdr3_aa: CASSSGQGGWYGYTF
v_call: TRBV11-2; clone_size: NA; j_call: TRBJ1-1; cdr3_aa: CASSSGRTVGTEAFF
v_call: TRBV5-4; clone_size: NA; j_call: TRBJ1-2; cdr3_aa: CASSLRQPGGAEGYTF
v_call: TRBV28; clone_size: NA; j_call: TRBJ1-1; cdr3_aa: CASSGDSNTEAFF
v_call: TRBV18; clone_size: NA; j_call: TRBJ2-1; cdr3_aa: CASSRASGVNEQFF
v_call: TRBV15; clone_size: NA; j_call: TRBJ1-6; cdr3_aa: CATSKLWDRDNSPLHF
v_call: TRBV6-1; clone_size: once; j_call: TRBJ1-4; cdr3_aa: CASSELLGQGISAPSNEKLFF
v_call: TRBV4-2; clone_size: NA; j_call: TRBJ2-5; cdr3_aa: CASSSRGTGGVETQYF
v_call: TRBV19; clone_size: once; j_call: TRBJ1-5; cdr3_aa: CASSKGQGPPGNQPQHF
v_call: TRBV6-4; clone_size: NA; j_call: TRBJ1-1; cdr3_aa: CASSPTQGTEAFF
v_call: TRBV19; clone_size: NA; j_call: TRBJ1-5; cdr3_aa: CATTRLPDFNQPQHF
v_call: TRBV7-2; clone_size: NA; j_call: TRBJ1-6; cdr3_aa: CASSLGGQGGPSPLHF
v_call: TRBV7-9; clone_size: NA; j_call: TRBJ1-4; cdr3_aa: CASSVGQGNEKLFF
v_call: TRBV7-3; clone_size: NA; j_call: TRBJ2-1; cdr3_aa: CASSLGVPGLAGGEQFF
v_call: TRBV28; clone_size: NA; j_call: TRBJ1-5; cdr3_aa: CASSLTYNQPQHF
v_call: TRBV5-1; clone_size: NA; j_call: TRBJ2-1; cdr3_aa: CASSSGQGAFNEQFF
v_call: TRBV12-3/TRBV12-4; clone_size: NA; j_call: TRBJ1-2; cdr3_aa: CASSPGGARGYTF
v_call: TRBV29-1; clone_size: NA; j_call: TRBJ1-1; cdr3_aa: CSGKGTEAFF
v_call: TRBV29-1; clone_size: NA; j_call: TRBJ1-1; cdr3_aa: CSGRRQGYTEAFF
v_call: TRBV5-5; clone_size: NA; j_call: TRBJ1-4; cdr3_aa: CASSPNLGLSNEKLFF
v_call: TRBV9; clone_size: NA; j_call: TRBJ2-5; cdr3_aa: CASSVAESGGLETQYF
v_call: TRBV6-2/TRBV6-3; clone_size: NA; j_call: TRBJ2-3; cdr3_aa: CASSYSRGLASTDTQYF
v_call: TRBV4-3; clone_size: once; j_call: TRBJ2-1; cdr3_aa: CASSQGAGLNNEQFF
v_call: TRBV4-3; clone_size: NA; j_call: TRBJ1-1; cdr3_aa: CASSQDIGFTEAFF
v_call: TRBV2; clone_size: NA; j_call: TRBJ1-6; cdr3_aa: CASSGRLRGSSYNSPLHF
v_call: TRBV7-2; clone_size: NA; j_call: TRBJ2-5; cdr3_aa: CASRTFSGGLKTQYF